The 4 T cell receptor delta chains below all came from one sample that was sequenced in a study of γδ T cells in repeated Plasmodium falciparum infection. TCRdb repeated clone calling on the multiplex PCR reads with CATT. The sample lists 45,000 to 60,000 delta-chain clones, roughly 2% occurring once. Flow sorting of PBMC yielded separate Vgamma9/Vdelta2+ and Vdelta2-negative gammadelta T cell populations for bulk repertoire analysis. The sequenced sample was gamma-delta T cells from blood. Receptors were obtained from a pool of human donors (malaria-infected and uninfected, not separated).

On this clone: It is likely a read error: a sequence one base away is far more abundant. The sample contains more than one DNA sequence encoding this CDR3. The genes are TRDV1 and TRDJ1; D is possibly TRDD3 (5 bases). TCRdb supplies no J gene; here it was assigned by aligning the nucleotide sequence to germline. Germline V gene sequence: CDR1 TSWWSYY, CDR2 QGS. V gave up 5 bases and J gave up 2 bases, with 39 bases separating them. The CDR3 length is 23 residues. The CDR3 coding sequence is TGTGCTCTTGGGAAAACGGCCTCCCCCAATTGTCCTGGGCTACGAGTGGGGACCGATAAACTCATCTTT. Translating it yields CALGKTASPNCPGLRVGTDKLIF.

This clone was seen only a few times. The protein in TCRdb stems from a much larger clone and differs at residue 12 from this DNA's translation, likely a read error; here the protein is translated from the DNA. No J gene call was made, and the V gene is TRDV1. CDR1 is TSWWSYY and CDR2 is QGS in the germline V gene. The CDR3 covers 14 residues. The DNA for the CDR3 is TGTGCTCTTGGGTGTGCTCAAGTGTCCGATAAATTCATCTTT. It translates to CALGCAQVSDKFIF.

The table lists this clone with many counts. TCRdb's protein for this DNA is that of a much larger clone and differs from the translation at residue 6, likely a read error; the protein shown is the DNA translation. The chain carries TRDV2 and TRDJ1; 9 bases are shared with TRDD3. The J gene is absent in TCRdb and was assigned here via DNA matching to germline. CDR3 length equals 19 residues. After removal of 4 bases from V and 0 bases from J, the junction contained 17 bases not matched to a gene. In germline, CDR1 is GEAIGNYY, CDR2 EKD. CDR3 in amino acids: CACEGPPTGGYKDTDKLIF. In DNA, the CDR3 is TGTGCCTGTGAAGGCCCTCCTACCGGGGGATACAAGGACACCGATAAACTCATCTTT.

This clone was picked up a small number of times. This DNA's translation differs at residue 3 from TCRdb's protein, which comes from a much larger clone; a read error is likely, and the protein shown is translated from the DNA. The V and J genes are TRDV2 and TRDJ1; unclear D gene. TCRdb does not report a J gene; here it was assigned by matching the DNA to germline references. Germline CDR1 GEAIGNYY, CDR2 EKD. The CDR3 runs to 15 residues. In DNA, the CDR3 is TGTGCCAGTGACACACTTTTGGGAGGAAGCGATAAACTCATCTTT. Protein sequence: CASDTLLGGSDKLIF.